This TCR beta chain was identified in a study of chemoradiotherapy in HPV16-positive cancers. Germline CDR1 reads GTSNPN; CDR2 reads SVGIG (reference sequence). The CDR3 consists of 14 residues. V lost 3 bases to trimming and J lost 3 bases, with 14 bases between them. Samples were taken several times over chemoradiotherapy. The repertoire was sequenced with immunoSEQ multiplex PCR; TCRdb's copy has only in-frame clones and lacks some. The sample carries about 12,000 clones, 77% recorded once. A note on this clone: Its specificity is unknown.

Study results and caveats: Candidate HPV-specific clones and E7-related TCR motifs grew in tumor during treatment. Better recurrence-free survival went with HPV-responsive T-cell expansion in HPV16-positive patients. Only two HPV16-positive patients supplied the functional HPV-specificity definition.

The rearrangement links TRBV30 to TRBJ1-2; a possible D gene is TRBD1 (5 bases). The material was obtained from a patient who underwent chemoradiotherapy. The sequence was collected from a human donor with HPV-associated anogenital cancer. The CDR3 sequence: CAWRDQDTHYGYTF. DNA for the CDR3: TGTGCCTGGAGGGACCAGGACACCCACTATGGCTACACCTTC.